The TCR beta chain under discussion was sequenced for a study of blood T cell repertoires in COVID-19. As for the study in general: COVID-19 samples from acute and convalescent phases originated in the United States, Italy and Spain.

Only in-frame clones appear in the TCRdb table, and some are missing; sequencing was by immunoSEQ multiplex PCR. The sample shows over 70,000 clones, less than 85% of them seen only once. The germline gives CDR1 SEHNR, CDR2 FQNEAQ (reference sequence). The CDR3 length is 15 residues. Unmatched junction bases numbered 5, after V lost 1 base and J lost 7 bases. Sequenced: peripheral blood. The TCR was taken from a woman of 80 years or more with acute or convalescent COVID-19. The chain has TRBV7-9 and TRBJ1-4; 8 positions agree with TRBD1. CDR3: CASSLGVTGAEKLFF. Written as DNA, the CDR3 is TGTGCCAGCAGCTTAGGGGTGACAGGGGCTGAAAAACTGTTTTTT.